Below are 21 T cell receptor beta chains sequenced from a single sample in a study of blood T cells in healthy people across ages. With a J-beta primer mix and a sample-barcoded 5' primer, a second PCR ran about 6 to 11 cycles. MiXCR was run by TCRdb on the 5' RACE reads, yielding one entry per CDR3 protein. The sample includes 580,000 or so distinct CDR3 sequences, around 48% of them seen just once. What was sequenced was blood. The origin of the receptors is a man older than 75 in good health.

The genes are TRBV6-2 or TRBV6-3 and TRBJ1-1; no clear D. Germline CDR1 reads MNHEY; CDR2 reads SVGEGT. The CDR3 runs to 15 residues. The V and J ends lost 7 bases and 0 bases respectively, with 15 bases between them. The chain's CDR3 is CASNAEYHLNTEAFF. The CDR3 bases are TGTGCCAGCAATGCAGAGTATCACTTGAACACTGAAGCTTTCTTT.

The chain uses TRBV7-2 and TRBJ1-1; D is undetermined. This CDR3 contains 14 residues. The V end was cut by 5 bases, the J end by 0 bases, with 10 bases between. Germline CDR1 is SGHTA and CDR2 is FQGNSA. The CDR3 sequence is CASSNIGMNTEAFF. The CDR3 DNA sequence: TGTGCCAGCAGCAACATAGGTATGAACACTGAAGCTTTCTTT.

This clonotype was seen a handful of times. Just one base apart from a much larger clone, this may be a read error. The chain couples TRBV6-5 to TRBJ1-2, with 9 bases identical to TRBD1. V shed 2 bases, J shed 6 bases, and the junction held 7 bases outside the gene matches. The length of the CDR3 is 15 residues. CDR1 MNHEY and CDR2 SVGAGI come from the germline V gene. The CDR3 DNA reads TGTGCCAGCAGTTACGCGAAGGGACAGGGCGATGGCTACACCTTC. Encoded protein: CASSYAKGQGDGYTF.

The chain links TRBV5-1 to TRBJ1-2, with D possibly TRBD1 on 5 matching bases. This CDR3 region has 15 residues. Trimming pared 3 bases from V and 0 bases from J, leaving 12 bases between. In germline, CDR1 is SGHRS, CDR2 YFSETQ. This chain's CDR3 is CASSYRQDSNYGYTF. The CDR3 DNA follows: TGCGCCAGCAGCTACAGGCAAGATTCTAACTATGGCTACACCTTC.

This sequence joins TRBV29-1 and TRBJ1-2; TRBD1 matches at 9 bases. The CDR3 is 12 amino acids. The germline CDR1 and CDR2 sequences are SQVTM and ANQGSEA. The ends lost 7 bases at V and 4 bases at J; junction bases unmatched: 4. Here the CDR3 reads CSGGQGTYGYTF. In DNA form, the CDR3 reads TGCAGCGGTGGACAGGGGACCTATGGCTACACCTTC.

This chain's CDR3 is CASSTGDLGYGYTF. The CDR3 DNA reads TGCGCCAGCAGTACAGGGGACCTGGGCTATGGCTACACCTTC. V gene TRBV5-1 combines with J gene TRBJ1-2; 7 nucleotides line up with TRBD1. Germline lookup yields CDR1 SGHRS and CDR2 YFSETQ. V shed 5 bases and J 4 bases; nucleotides not matched to a gene: 8. There are 14 residues in the CDR3.

This clonotype was recorded a few times. The chain links TRBV5-5 to TRBJ2-5; no firm D call. V gave up 1 base and J gave up 1 base, with 11 bases separating them. The CDR3 is made up of 15 amino acids. CDR1 and CDR2 (germline): SGHKS, YYEKEE (reference sequence). The CDR3 nucleotides read TGTGCCAGCAGCTTGATACCGGCAAGCCAAGAGACCCAGTACTTC. It specifies CASSLIPASQETQYF.

V gene TRBV5-1 combines with J gene TRBJ2-7; 7 nucleotides match TRBD2. Germline CDR1 is SGHRS and CDR2 is YFSETQ. Losses at the gene ends were 4 bases for V and 0 bases for J; bases not matched to a gene: 13. The CDR3 consists of 17 residues. CDR3 nucleotide sequence: TGCGCCAGCAGCCGACCCCTCACTAGCGCGGACTCCTACGAGCAGTACTTC. Its translation: CASSRPLTSADSYEQYF.

This sequence joins TRBV4-3 and TRBJ2-2, with D unclear. Per the germline V gene, CDR1 is LGHNA and CDR2 is YSLEER. The CDR3 is made up of 15 amino acids. V dropped 8 bases and J dropped 0 bases, with 13 bases sitting between them. CDR3 in amino acids: CASRSTVTNTGELFF. In DNA form, the CDR3 reads TGCGCCAGCCGTTCGACGGTAACGAACACCGGGGAGCTGTTTTTT.

The genes are TRBV29-1 and TRBJ2-4; 9 bases match TRBD1. Trimming cost V 1 base and J 13 bases; bases outside gene matches: 5. The CDR3 has 12 amino acids. Germline-derived CDR1 and CDR2 are SQVTM and ANQGSEA. The CDR3 loop is CSVEGDRAEQYF. The CDR3 region has the DNA TGCAGCGTTGAAGGGGACAGGGCGGAGCAGTACTTC.

This chain connects TRBV7-9 to TRBJ1-6; TRBD1 aligns across 12 bases. This CDR3 contains 15 residues. V was pared by 4 bases and J by 10 bases, with 5 bases of the junction left unmatched. The V gene's germline CDR1 is SEHNR and CDR2 FQNEAQ (reference sequence). In nucleotides, the CDR3 is TGTGCCAGCAGCTGGGGACAGGGGGCTGGGTCACCCCTCCACTTT. Translated: CASSWGQGAGSPLHF.

There are a few counts of this clonotype. The chain links TRBV10-3 to TRBJ2-7; D is unresolved. This CDR3 contains 14 residues. Per the germline V gene, CDR1 is ENHRY and CDR2 is SYGVKD. V was pared by 2 bases and J by 1 base, with 9 bases between. As DNA, the CDR3 is TGTGCCATCAGTGAGAATGGGTTTTCCTACGAGCAGTACTTC. This translates into CAISENGFSYEQYF.

This clonotype has just a few counts. The chain joins TRBV6-6 to TRBJ2-7; tentatively, D is TRBD1 (6 bases). Trimming took off 0 bases at V and 1 base at J, with 13 bases between the two ends. This CDR3 has 16 residues. CDR1 is MNHNY and CDR2 is SVGAGI in the germline V gene (reference sequence). The CDR3 coding sequence is TGTGCCAGCAGTTACTCGTCAGGGGTCGGGTCCTACGAGCAGTACTTC. Translation: CASSYSSGVGSYEQYF.

The rearrangement joins TRBV20-1 to TRBJ1-5; possibly TRBD1 for D (5 bases). In germline, CDR1 is DFQATT, CDR2 SNEGSKA (reference sequence). Trimming left V 4 bases short and J 7 bases short, with 14 bases between. There are 13 residues in the CDR3. The CDR3 spells CSAKGRDDQPQHF. CDR3 sequence (DNA): TGCAGTGCTAAGGGCAGGGACGACCAGCCCCAGCATTTT.

The chain employs TRBV12-3 or TRBV12-4 and TRBJ2-5; D uncertain. The V end was cut by 3 bases, the J end by 0 bases, with 5 bases between. The CDR3 covers 13 residues. In nucleotides, the CDR3 is TGTGCCAGCAGTTTTTCGGACCAAGAGACCCAGTACTTC. This sequence encodes CASSFSDQETQYF.

This sequence joins TRBV2 and TRBJ1-4; D is uncertain. The CDR3 spans 13 residues. V dropped 7 bases and J dropped 8 bases, with 14 bases sitting between them. Germline V gives CDR1 SNHLY, CDR2 FYNNEI. The CDR3 reads CASNADPREKLFF. Here the CDR3 DNA reads TGTGCCAGCAATGCGGACCCCCGAGAAAAACTGTTTTTT.

Only one count was recorded for this clonotype. This could be a read error, since a much larger clone is one nucleotide away. The chain recombines TRBV12-3 or TRBV12-4 with TRBJ1-2; D is perhaps TRBD1 (5 bases). The V gene lost 0 bases and the J gene lost 4 bases, with 6 bases spanning the gap. The CDR3 runs 13 residues. The CDR3 coding sequence is TGTGCCAGCAGTTTAGCAGGGGTCTATGGCTACACCTTC. Translated, it gives CASSLAGVYGYTF.

In the case of this clonotype: One junction end does not reproduce the germline sequence, and a read error may be involved. The rearrangement joins TRBV7-9 to TRBJ2-1, with TRBD1 matching over 7 bases. Germline V gene lookup returns CDR1 SEHNR and CDR2 FQNEAQ (reference sequence). This CDR3 is 14 amino acids long. CDR3 amino acids: CTSSPNGQANEQFF. The CDR3 DNA is TGTACCAGCAGTCCTAACGGACAGGCTAATGAGCAGTTCTTC.

In this sample, this clonotype turned up a few times. The chain carries TRBV5-1 and TRBJ2-5; D unclear. Deletions cut 4 bases from V and 4 bases from J, with 11 bases between. Germline lookup yields CDR1 SGHRS and CDR2 YFSETQ. The CDR3 has 13 residues. DNA of the CDR3: TGCGCCAGCAGCCGGAATAAAGGAGAGACCCAGTACTTC. Residues: CASSRNKGETQYF.

The chain combines TRBV30 with TRBJ1-6; no reliable D call. The CDR3 totals 13 residues. Trimming stripped 2 bases from V and 10 bases from J, with 12 bases between. Germline CDR1 is GTSNPN and CDR2 is SVGIG (reference sequence). The CDR3 is CAWSRASPSPLHF. Written as DNA, the CDR3 is TGTGCCTGGAGTAGGGCCTCCCCGTCACCCCTCCACTTT.

This clonotype was seen more than once but under ten times. The junction does not match germline at one end; this may be a read error. The J gene is TRBJ2-1, the V gene TRBV6-5; D ambiguous. The CDR3 extends over 11 amino acids. From germline, CDR1 is MNHEY and CDR2 SVGAGI. The chain's CDR3 is CASTAYNGQFF. The CDR3 nucleotides read TGTGCCAGCACGGCCTACAATGGGCAGTTCTTC.